These 27 T cell receptor beta chains came from one sample sequenced in a study of blood T cell repertoires in COVID-19. Data came from immunoSEQ multiplex PCR; TCRdb stores just in-frame clones and leaves some out. The sample yields 150,000 to 200,000 clones, 85% to 90% seen once. The sequencing sample was made of PBMCs or T cells enriched from blood (not recorded which). The receptors were sampled from a woman between 35 and 50 years old in a cohort exposed to, infected with or recovered from COVID-19 (not recorded which).

V usage is TRBV15 and J usage is TRBJ1-1; 7 bases align to TRBD1. Germline V gene lookup returns CDR1 LNHNV and CDR2 YYDKDF (reference sequence). The CDR3 is 16 amino acids. The junction had 13 bases not matched to a gene; V was cut back by 5 bases and J by 4 bases. CDR3 protein: CATSPFSTGAGTEAFF. The CDR3 DNA is TGTGCCACCAGCCCCTTTTCTACAGGGGCTGGCACTGAAGCTTTCTTT.

This clone has just one count. J is TRBJ2-3 and V is TRBV11-3; TRBD2 might be the D (5 bases). V lost 1 base and J 4 bases, leaving 12 bases between the germline ends. Germline values: CDR1 SGHNT, CDR2 YENEEA. The CDR3 has 15 residues. In DNA, the CDR3 is TGTGCCAGCAGCTTAGGACCAGCGGTGGCAGATACGCAGTATTTT. This gives the protein CASSLGPAVADTQYF. The full variable domain, with the rest looked up from reference TRBV11-3 and TRBJ2-3, is EAGVVQSPRYKIIEKKQPVAFWCNPISGHNTLYWYLQNLGQGPELLIRYENEEAVDDSQLPKDRFSAERLKGVDSTLKIQPAELGDSAVYLCASSLGPAVADTQYFGPGTRLTVL.

The chain has TRBV15 and TRBJ1-1; D is unclear. The CDR3 spans 13 residues. Trimming cost V 0 bases and J 10 bases, with 12 bases left between them. CDR1 is LNHNV, CDR2 YYDKDF, per germline (reference sequence). CDR3 nucleotide sequence: TGTGCCACCAGCAGAGATAAAGTGAGGTCAGCTTTCTTT. This codes for CATSRDKVRSAFF.

The chain recombines TRBV7-7 with TRBJ2-5, with 8 nucleotides matching TRBD1. Germline-derived CDR1 and CDR2 are SSHAT and FNYEAQ (reference sequence). The CDR3 sequence is 15 residues long. V lost 5 bases to trimming and J lost 4 bases; unmatched junction nucleotides: 9. The CDR3 region is CASSLLGQGGETQYF. The CDR3 DNA follows: TGTGCCAGCAGCCTCCTAGGACAGGGAGGAGAGACCCAGTACTTC. Using reference TRBV7-7 and TRBJ2-5 for the parts outside the CDR3, the full variable domain is GAGVSQSPRYKVTKRGQDVTLRCDPISSHATLYWYQQALGQGPEFLTYFNYEAQPDKSGLPSDRFSAERPEGSISTLTIQRTEQRDSAMYRCASSLLGQGGETQYFGPGTRLLVL.

This chain links TRBV2 with TRBJ1-2; the D gene is possibly TRBD1 (5 bases). Germline loops: CDR1 SNHLY, CDR2 FYNNEI. V was cut by 9 bases and J by 6 bases, with 11 bases left in between. This CDR3 comprises 11 residues. The CDR3 DNA reads as TGTGCCAGGGGGAAGGGGAATGGCTACACCTTC. This translates into CARGKGNGYTF.

The chain couples TRBV30 to TRBJ1-6; D is ambiguous. This CDR3 has 13 residues. CDR1 GTSNPN and CDR2 SVGIG come from the germline V gene (reference sequence). Trimming removed 0 bases from V and 13 bases from J, with 13 bases in between. CDR3 coding DNA: TGTGCCTGGAGTGTTCAGGCATCGTCTCCCCTCCACTTT. It specifies CAWSVQASSPLHF.

This clone showed up just a few times. This chain joins TRBV5-1 and TRBJ1-1; maybe TRBD1 (5 bases). The V gene lost 0 bases and the J gene lost 1 base, with 16 bases spanning the gap. The CDR3 sequence is 17 residues long. Germline-derived CDR1 and CDR2 are SGHRS and YFSETQ. CDR3 DNA: TGCGCCAGCAGCTTGGCCTTAGGCAGGGAACCGAACACTGAAGCTTTCTTT. Translating it yields CASSLALGREPNTEAFF.

This clone was detected only a few times. The rearrangement joins TRBV11-3 to TRBJ2-7; a possible D gene is TRBD2 (6 bases). Germline V gives CDR1 SGHNT, CDR2 YENEEA. The CDR3 loop spans 15 amino acids. V lost 6 bases, J lost 2 bases, and 17 bases lay in between. CDR3 sequence (DNA): TGTGCCAGCAGGGAGGGAGCAGGCCTTGCCTACGAGCAGTACTTC. Translation: CASREGAGLAYEQYF. The whole variable domain, filled in from reference TRBV11-3 and TRBJ2-7, reads EAGVVQSPRYKIIEKKQPVAFWCNPISGHNTLYWYLQNLGQGPELLIRYENEEAVDDSQLPKDRFSAERLKGVDSTLKIQPAELGDSAVYLCASREGAGLAYEQYFGPGTRLTVT.

In its sample, this clone was seen a few times. V and J are TRBV7-6 and TRBJ2-7; the match to TRBD2 covers 9 bases. The CDR3 is 16 amino acids. The junction had 12 bases not matched to a gene; V was cut back by 2 bases and J by 7 bases. Germline lookup yields CDR1 SGHVS and CDR2 FNYEAQ. The CDR3 sequence is CASSLIPAREGEEQYF. As DNA, the CDR3 is TGTGCCAGCAGCTTAATTCCGGCGCGGGAGGGTGAAGAGCAGTACTTC.

The chain recombines TRBV11-3 with TRBJ2-2; a possible D gene is TRBD2 (6 bases). The length of the CDR3 is 12 residues. From germline, CDR1 is SGHNT and CDR2 YENEEA. The V end was cut by 6 bases, the J end by 6 bases, with 8 bases between. The DNA of the CDR3 is TGTGCCAGCAGGAGGGAGGCCGGGGAGCTGTTTTTT. It codes for CASRREAGELFF.

The rearrangement uses TRBV5-4 and TRBJ2-7; 9 bases are a match to TRBD2. This CDR3 region has 15 residues. Germline CDR1 SGHNT, CDR2 YYREEE (reference sequence). J was trimmed by 5 bases and V by 2 bases; bases with no gene match: 8. This CDR3 is CASSFRMREGDEQYF. The CDR3, as DNA: TGTGCCAGCAGCTTCCGGATGCGGGAGGGCGACGAGCAGTACTTC.

V usage is TRBV10-3 and J usage is TRBJ2-1; D is possibly TRBD2 (5 bases). The V gene's germline CDR1 is ENHRY and CDR2 SYGVKD. The CDR3 consists of 13 residues. Trimming removed 2 bases at V and 8 bases at J, with 10 bases between. CDR3 amino acids: CAISEKGADEQFF. In DNA form, the CDR3 reads TGTGCCATCAGTGAGAAGGGAGCCGATGAGCAGTTCTTC.

J is TRBJ2-1 and V is TRBV9, with unresolved D. CDR1 and CDR2 from the germline V gene are SGDLS and YYNGEE. This CDR3 is built from 15 residues. Trimming left V 5 bases short and J 0 bases short, with 12 bases between. CDR3 nucleotide sequence: TGTGCCAGCAGTGATACTTTCCGCTCCTACAATGAGCAGTTCTTC. It encodes CASSDTFRSYNEQFF.

The CDR3: CASSLDLAGRTEQFF. CDR3 coding DNA: TGTGCCAGCAGCTTAGATCTGGCAGGGAGGACTGAGCAGTTCTTC. This chain links TRBV11-2 with TRBJ2-1; tentative D call: TRBD2 (6 bases). Germline values: CDR1 SGHAT, CDR2 FQNNGV. The V gene lost 0 bases and the J gene lost 9 bases, with 15 bases spanning the gap. The CDR3 runs 15 residues. Together with reference TRBV11-2 and TRBJ2-1, the CDR3 gives the full variable domain: EAGVAQSPRYKIIEKRQSVAFWCNPISGHATLYWYQQILGQGPKLLIQFQNNGVVDDSQLPKDRFSAERLKGVDSTLKIQPAKLEDSAVYLCASSLDLAGRTEQFFGPGTRLTVL.

The V call is TRBV9, the J call TRBJ2-3, with TRBD2 matching over 8 bases. Trimming at V came to 4 bases and at J to 3 bases, leaving 4 bases not matched to a gene. The length of the CDR3 is 14 residues. Germline V gene data show CDR1 as SGDLS and CDR2 as YYNGEE. CDR3 bases: TGTGCCAGCAGCCCGACTAGCGTGACAGATACGCAGTATTTT. It codes for CASSPTSVTDTQYF.

The chain links TRBV2 to TRBJ2-7, with a weak D call TRBD1 (5 bases). The length of the CDR3 is 12 residues. Germline loops: CDR1 SNHLY, CDR2 FYNNEI. V lost 4 bases to trimming and J lost 11 bases, with 15 bases between them. The CDR3 DNA sequence: TGTGCCAGCAGTGCACAGGTTACGAGCAAGTACTTC. Amino acid sequence: CASSAQVTSKYF.

V gene TRBV5-1 combines with J gene TRBJ1-1; 8 nucleotides line up with TRBD1. Germline CDR1 and CDR2: SGHRS and YFSETQ. CDR3 length: 15 residues. The V segment lost 3 bases and the J segment 2 bases; nucleotides outside the gene matches: 6. DNA for the CDR3: TGCGCCAGCAGCTCCTGGACAGGGAGCAACACTGAAGCTTTCTTT. The encoded protein is CASSSWTGSNTEAFF.

Ten or more counts support this clone. V gene TRBV9 combines with J gene TRBJ1-5; D is unclear. Germline CDR1 is SGDLS and CDR2 is YYNGEE. CDR3 size: 12 residues. V dropped 3 bases and J dropped 4 bases, with 5 bases sitting between them. CDR3 DNA: TGTGCCAGCAGCGCCGTTAATCAGCCCCAGCATTTT. Its protein product is CASSAVNQPQHF.

The genes are TRBV5-1 and TRBJ1-2, with TRBD1 matching 8 bases. The V gene's germline CDR1 is SGHRS and CDR2 YFSETQ. The V gene end was trimmed by 4 bases and the J gene end by 4 bases; junction bases not matched to a gene: 15. CDR3 size: 17 residues. The CDR3 sequence is CASSPGQGKVRGYGYTF. CDR3 bases: TGCGCCAGCAGCCCCGGACAGGGAAAGGTTCGGGGCTATGGCTACACCTTC.

The rearrangement uses TRBV6-2 or TRBV6-3 and TRBJ2-7, with D perhaps matching TRBD2 (6 bases). The V end was cut by 0 bases, the J end by 0 bases, with 12 bases between. Germline V gene data show CDR1 as MNHEY and CDR2 as SVGEGT. This CDR3 is 16 amino acids long. The CDR3 nucleotides are TGTGCCAGCAGTTACTCGGCGGAGGGACGCTCCTACGAGCAGTACTTC. It is translated as CASSYSAEGRSYEQYF.

The CDR3, as DNA: TGTGCCAGTAGTCCTTACAGGAACACTGAAGCTTTCTTT. The encoded protein is CASSPYRNTEAFF. The chain couples TRBV19 to TRBJ1-1; D gene unclear. The V gene's germline CDR1 is LNHDA and CDR2 SQIVND (reference sequence). CDR3 size: 13 residues. V was clipped by 5 bases and J by 1 base, with 8 bases between them.

This rearrangement joins TRBV11-3 to TRBJ2-1, with TRBD2 matching 9 bases. Unmatched junction bases numbered 9, after V lost 1 base and J lost 8 bases. Germline-derived CDR1 and CDR2 are SGHNT and YENEEA. The CDR3 has 16 amino acids. This CDR3 is CASSLAGGRASYEQFF. CDR3 DNA sequence: TGTGCCAGCAGCTTAGCGGGCGGGAGGGCCAGCTATGAGCAGTTCTTC.

This chain uses TRBV6-4 with TRBJ1-2; D is uncertain. Germline lookup yields CDR1 MRHNA and CDR2 SNTAGT. V was pared by 2 bases and J by 7 bases, with 11 bases between. CDR3 length: 13 residues. CDR3 nucleotides: TGTGCCAGCAGTGACACCTTCGGTATTGGCTACACCTTC. It encodes CASSDTFGIGYTF.

This clone occurred once. The chain is built from TRBV24-1 and TRBJ2-2; weak D call: TRBD2 (6 bases). Trimming shortened V by 8 bases and J by 4 bases, and 10 bases separated the two germline ends. The germline V gene has CDR1 KGHDR and CDR2 SFDVKD. The CDR3 consists of 13 residues. The CDR3 DNA reads TGTGCCACCAAGGGAGGCGGCACCGGGGAGCTGTTTTTT. It specifies CATKGGGTGELFF.

V is TRBV7-2 and J is TRBJ2-7; 7 positions match TRBD1. In germline, CDR1 is SGHTA, CDR2 FQGNSA. J gave up 3 bases and V 3 bases, and 8 bases lay outside the gene matches. CDR3 size: 15 residues. The CDR3 loop is CASSLTGTELYEQYF. CDR3 DNA: TGTGCCAGCAGCTTGACCGGGACAGAACTCTACGAGCAGTACTTC. The whole variable domain, remainder taken from reference TRBV7-2 and TRBJ2-7, is GAGVSQSPSNKVTEKGKDVELRCDPISGHTALYWYRQSLGQGLEFLIYFQGNSAPDKSGLPSDRFSAERTGGSVSTLTIQRTQQEDSAVYLCASSLTGTELYEQYFGPGTRLTVT.

The chain links TRBV15 to TRBJ2-5, with D unresolved. The germline V gene encodes CDR1 LNHNV and CDR2 YYDKDF (reference sequence). The CDR3 totals 13 residues. Trimming stripped 4 bases from V and 1 base from J, with 7 bases between. The CDR3: CATSNDFQETQYF. CDR3 in DNA: TGTGCCACCAGCAACGACTTCCAAGAGACCCAGTACTTC. Full variable domain (missing parts from reference TRBV15 and TRBJ2-5): DAMVIQNPRYQVTQFGKPVTLSCSQTLNHNVMYWYQQKSSQAPKLLFHYYDKDFNNEADTPDNFQSRRPNTSFCFLDIRSPGLGDTAMYLCATSNDFQETQYFGPGTRLLVL.

This clone was seen more than once but under ten times. The rearrangement uses TRBV9 and TRBJ2-1; 11 bases match TRBD2. Germline CDR1 and CDR2: SGDLS and YYNGEE. The CDR3 totals 17 residues. The V and J ends lost 0 bases and 3 bases, in that order; junction bases with no gene match: 5. CDR3 loop: CASSVVGGTSGYNEQFF. The DNA for the CDR3 is TGTGCCAGCAGCGTAGTTGGGGGGACTAGCGGCTACAATGAGCAGTTCTTC.